This T cell receptor (beta chain) is from a study of T cell responses to AZD1222 COVID-19 vaccine. A remark on this clone: Its matching antigen is unknown.

Study results and caveats: Close to half of spike-specific TCRs reportedly recognize unmutated variant regions. With dominance at 160-218 and 743-854, vaccine-associated CD4 TCRs spanned spike. Samples come after the peak T cell response, not at day 14. Donors were mostly white British, more females; clonal diversity possibly underestimated.

Produced via immunoSEQ multiplex PCR; TCRdb's table is partial and in-frame only. The listing contains about 140,000 clones. Deletions cut 7 bases from V and 2 bases from J, with 11 bases between. Germline-derived CDR1 and CDR2 are MDHEN and SYDVKM. The CDR3 runs 13 residues. This receptor was taken from an adult in good health. The sample taken for sequencing was peripheral blood. The chain couples TRBV28 to TRBJ1-1; possibly TRBD1 for D (5 bases). The CDR3 nucleotides are TGTGCCAGCACCCTAGGGGACAACACTGAAGCTTTCTTT. Translated: CASTLGDNTEAFF.